This TCR beta chain is drawn from a study of T cells after yellow fever vaccination. TCRdb recomputed calls from the 5' RACE reads with MiXCR, one row per CDR3 protein. Of 300,000 to 400,000 distinct CDR3 sequences in the sample, around 10% were seen once. From germline, CDR1 is DFQATT and CDR2 SNEGSKA (reference sequence). CDR3 length equals 14 residues. V lost 5 bases, J lost 6 bases, and 9 bases stayed unmatched. Sequencing was performed on CD4+ T cells sorted from PBMCs, taken 45 days after the yellow fever booster vaccination. This receptor was obtained from a man between 18 and 29 years old who received the YFV17D yellow fever vaccine. The chain recombines TRBV20-1 with TRBJ2-3, with 9 nucleotides matching TRBD2. The DNA of the CDR3 is TGCAGTGCTTCCCTAGCGGGGATCGGGGATACGCAGTATTTT. It encodes CSASLAGIGDTQYF.